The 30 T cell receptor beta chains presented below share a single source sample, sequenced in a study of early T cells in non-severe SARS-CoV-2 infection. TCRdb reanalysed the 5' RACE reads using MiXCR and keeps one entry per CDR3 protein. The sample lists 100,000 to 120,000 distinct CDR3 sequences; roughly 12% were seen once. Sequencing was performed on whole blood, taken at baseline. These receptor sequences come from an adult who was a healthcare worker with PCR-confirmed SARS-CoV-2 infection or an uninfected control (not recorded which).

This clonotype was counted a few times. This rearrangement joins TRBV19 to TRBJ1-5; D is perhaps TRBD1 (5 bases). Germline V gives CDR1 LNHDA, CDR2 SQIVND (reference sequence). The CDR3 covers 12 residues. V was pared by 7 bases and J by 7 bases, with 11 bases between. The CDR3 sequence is CASTSGGQPQHF. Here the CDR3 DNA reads TGTGCCAGTACCAGTGGGGGGCAGCCCCAGCATTTT.

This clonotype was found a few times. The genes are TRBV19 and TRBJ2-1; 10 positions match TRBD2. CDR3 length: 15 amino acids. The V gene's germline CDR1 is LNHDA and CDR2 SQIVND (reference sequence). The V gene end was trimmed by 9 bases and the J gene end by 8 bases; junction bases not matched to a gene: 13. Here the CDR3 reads CASKSGLAGADEQFF. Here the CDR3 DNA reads TGTGCCAGCAAGTCGGGGCTAGCGGGAGCTGATGAGCAGTTCTTC.

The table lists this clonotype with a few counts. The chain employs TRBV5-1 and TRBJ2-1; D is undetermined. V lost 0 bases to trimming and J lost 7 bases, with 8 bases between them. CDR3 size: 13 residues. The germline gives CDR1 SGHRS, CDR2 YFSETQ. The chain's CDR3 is CASSLGPLNEQFF. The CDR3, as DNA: TGCGCCAGCAGCTTGGGCCCCTTAAATGAGCAGTTCTTC.

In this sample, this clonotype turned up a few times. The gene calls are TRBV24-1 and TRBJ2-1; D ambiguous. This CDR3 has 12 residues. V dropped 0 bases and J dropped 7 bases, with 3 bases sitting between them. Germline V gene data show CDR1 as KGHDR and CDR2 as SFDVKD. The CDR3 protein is CATSDLRNEQFF. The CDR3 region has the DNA TGTGCCACCAGTGATTTGAGGAATGAGCAGTTCTTC.

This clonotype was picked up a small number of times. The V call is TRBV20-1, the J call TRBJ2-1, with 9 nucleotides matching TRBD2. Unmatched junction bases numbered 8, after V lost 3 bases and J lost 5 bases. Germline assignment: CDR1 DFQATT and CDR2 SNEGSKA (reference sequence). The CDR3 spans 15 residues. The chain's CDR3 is CSASRGGGIDNEQFF. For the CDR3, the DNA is TGCAGTGCTAGCCGCGGGGGGGGCATCGACAATGAGCAGTTCTTC.

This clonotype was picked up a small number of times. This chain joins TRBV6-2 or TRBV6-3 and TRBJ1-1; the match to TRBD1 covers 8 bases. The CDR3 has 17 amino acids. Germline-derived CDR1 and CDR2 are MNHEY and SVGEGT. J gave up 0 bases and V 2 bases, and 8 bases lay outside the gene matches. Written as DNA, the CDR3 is TGTGCCAGCAGTTACCAGCGGGACAGGACGATGAACACTGAAGCTTTCTTT. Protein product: CASSYQRDRTMNTEAFF.

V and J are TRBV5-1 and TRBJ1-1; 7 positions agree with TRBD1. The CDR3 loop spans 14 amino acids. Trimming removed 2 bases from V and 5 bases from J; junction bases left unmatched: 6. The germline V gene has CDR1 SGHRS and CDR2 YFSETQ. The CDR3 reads CASSFRQGMTEAFF. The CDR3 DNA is TGCGCCAGCAGCTTTAGACAGGGAATGACTGAAGCTTTCTTT. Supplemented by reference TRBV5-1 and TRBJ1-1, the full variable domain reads KAGVTQTPRYLIKTRGQQVTLSCSPISGHRSVSWYQQTPGQGLQFLFEYFSETQRNKGNFPGRFSGRQFSNSRSEMNVSTLELGDSALYLCASSFRQGMTEAFFGQGTRLTVV.

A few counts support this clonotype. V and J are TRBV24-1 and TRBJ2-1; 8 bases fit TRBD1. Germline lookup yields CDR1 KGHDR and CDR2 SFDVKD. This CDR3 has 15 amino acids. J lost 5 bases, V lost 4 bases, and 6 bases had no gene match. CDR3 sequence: CATSETGGMDNEQFF. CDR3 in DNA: TGTGCCACCAGTGAAACAGGGGGAATGGACAATGAGCAGTTCTTC.

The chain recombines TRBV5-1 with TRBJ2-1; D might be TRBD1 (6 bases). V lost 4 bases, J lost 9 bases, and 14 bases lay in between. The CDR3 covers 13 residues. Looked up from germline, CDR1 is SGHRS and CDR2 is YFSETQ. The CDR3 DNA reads TGCGCCAGCAGCCCTACAGGGTGGAGTGAGCAGTTCTTC. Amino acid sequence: CASSPTGWSEQFF. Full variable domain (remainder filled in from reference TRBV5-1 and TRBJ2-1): KAGVTQTPRYLIKTRGQQVTLSCSPISGHRSVSWYQQTPGQGLQFLFEYFSETQRNKGNFPGRFSGRQFSNSRSEMNVSTLELGDSALYLCASSPTGWSEQFFGPGTRLTVL.

The chain's CDR3 is CASSEAQAGRTEAFF. CDR3 bases: TGTGCCAGCAGTGAAGCGCAGGCAGGGCGGACTGAAGCTTTCTTT. The chain recombines TRBV2 with TRBJ1-1; tentatively, D is TRBD1 (5 bases). V was clipped by 0 bases and J by 5 bases, with 13 bases between them. CDR1 is SNHLY, CDR2 FYNNEI, per germline. The CDR3 extends over 15 amino acids.

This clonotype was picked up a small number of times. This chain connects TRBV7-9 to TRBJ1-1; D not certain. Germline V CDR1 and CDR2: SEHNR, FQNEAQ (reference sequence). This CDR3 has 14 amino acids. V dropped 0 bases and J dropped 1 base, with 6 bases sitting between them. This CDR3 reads CASSLAHPNTEAFF. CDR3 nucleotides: TGTGCCAGCAGCTTAGCCCACCCGAACACTGAAGCTTTCTTT.

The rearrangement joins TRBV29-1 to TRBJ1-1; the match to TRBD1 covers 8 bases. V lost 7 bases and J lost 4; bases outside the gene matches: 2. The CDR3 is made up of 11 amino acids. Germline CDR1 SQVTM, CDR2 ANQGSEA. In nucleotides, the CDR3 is TGCAGCGCCGGACAGGGCACTGAAGCTTTCTTT. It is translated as CSAGQGTEAFF.

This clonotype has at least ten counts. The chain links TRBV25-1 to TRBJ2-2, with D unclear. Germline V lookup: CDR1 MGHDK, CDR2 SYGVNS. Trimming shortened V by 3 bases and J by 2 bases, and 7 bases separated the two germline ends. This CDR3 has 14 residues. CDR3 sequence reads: CASSDRPNTGELFF. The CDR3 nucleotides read TGTGCCAGCAGTGATCGCCCCAACACCGGGGAGCTGTTTTTT. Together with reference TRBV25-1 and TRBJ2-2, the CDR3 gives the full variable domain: EADIYQTPRYLVIGTGKKITLECSQTMGHDKMYWYQQDPGMELHLIHYSYGVNSTEKGDLSSESTVSRIRTEHFPLTLESARPSHTSQYLCASSDRPNTGELFFGEGSRLTVL.

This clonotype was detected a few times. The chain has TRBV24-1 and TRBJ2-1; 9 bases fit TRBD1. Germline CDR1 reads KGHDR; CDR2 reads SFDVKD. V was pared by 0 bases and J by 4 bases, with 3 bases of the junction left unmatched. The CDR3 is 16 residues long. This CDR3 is CATSDLGTGPYNEQFF. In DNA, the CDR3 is TGTGCCACCAGTGATTTGGGGACAGGGCCGTACAATGAGCAGTTCTTC.

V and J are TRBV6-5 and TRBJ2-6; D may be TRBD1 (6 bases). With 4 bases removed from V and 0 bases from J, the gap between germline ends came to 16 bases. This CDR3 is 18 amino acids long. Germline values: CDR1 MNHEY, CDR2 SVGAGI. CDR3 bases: TGTGCCAGCAGTTCCGACGGGACAAGAGTCTCTGGGGCCAACGTCCTGACTTTC. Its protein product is CASSSDGTRVSGANVLTF.

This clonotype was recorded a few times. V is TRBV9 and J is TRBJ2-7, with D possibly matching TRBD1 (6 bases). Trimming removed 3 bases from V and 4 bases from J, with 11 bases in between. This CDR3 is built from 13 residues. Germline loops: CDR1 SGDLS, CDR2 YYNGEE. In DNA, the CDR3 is TGTGCCAGCAGCGCTACAGGGCAGTACGAGCAGTACTTC. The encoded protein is CASSATGQYEQYF.

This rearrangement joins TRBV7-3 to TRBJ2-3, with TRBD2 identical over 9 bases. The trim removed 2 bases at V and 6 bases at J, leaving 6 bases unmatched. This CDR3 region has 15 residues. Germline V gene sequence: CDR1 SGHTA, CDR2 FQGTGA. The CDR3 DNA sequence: TGTGCCAGCAGCTTAGAGATAGCGGGAGCGGATACGCAGTATTTT. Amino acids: CASSLEIAGADTQYF.

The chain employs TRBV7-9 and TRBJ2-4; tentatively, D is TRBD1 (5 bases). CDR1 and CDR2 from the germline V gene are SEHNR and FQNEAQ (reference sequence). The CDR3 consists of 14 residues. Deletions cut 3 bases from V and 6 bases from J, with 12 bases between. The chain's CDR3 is CASSLMGQGNIQYF. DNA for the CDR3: TGTGCCAGCAGCTTGATGGGGCAGGGAAACATTCAGTACTTC.

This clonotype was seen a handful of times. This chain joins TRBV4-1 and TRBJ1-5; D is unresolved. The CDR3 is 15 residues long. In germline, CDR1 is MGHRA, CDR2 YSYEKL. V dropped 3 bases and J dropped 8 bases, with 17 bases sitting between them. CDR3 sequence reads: CASSQVVFPGKPQHF. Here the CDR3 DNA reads TGCGCCAGCAGCCAGGTCGTATTCCCCGGCAAGCCCCAGCATTTT.

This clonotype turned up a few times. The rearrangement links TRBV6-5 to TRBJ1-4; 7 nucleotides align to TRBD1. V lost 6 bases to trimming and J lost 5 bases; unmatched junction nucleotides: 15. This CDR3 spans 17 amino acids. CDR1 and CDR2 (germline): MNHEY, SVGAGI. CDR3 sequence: CASRRQGPTGTNEKLFF. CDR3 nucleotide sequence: TGTGCCAGCAGGCGACAGGGTCCGACAGGCACCAATGAAAAACTGTTTTTT.

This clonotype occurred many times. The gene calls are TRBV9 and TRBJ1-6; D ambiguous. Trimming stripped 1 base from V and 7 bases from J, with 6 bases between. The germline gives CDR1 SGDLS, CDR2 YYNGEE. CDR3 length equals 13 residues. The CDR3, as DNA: TGTGCCAGCAGCGTAACAACAAATTCACCCCTCCACTTT. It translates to CASSVTTNSPLHF. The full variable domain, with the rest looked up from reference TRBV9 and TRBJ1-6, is DSGVTQTPKHLITATGQRVTLRCSPRSGDLSVYWYQQSLDQGLQFLIQYYNGEERAKGNILERFSAQQFPDLHSELNLSSLELGDSALYFCASSVTTNSPLHFGNGTRLTVT.

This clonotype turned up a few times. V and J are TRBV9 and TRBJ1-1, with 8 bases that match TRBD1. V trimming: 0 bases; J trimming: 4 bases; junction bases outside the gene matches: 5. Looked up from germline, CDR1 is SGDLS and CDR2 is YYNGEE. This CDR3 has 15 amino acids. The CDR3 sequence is CASSVEGQGATEAFF. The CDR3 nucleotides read TGTGCCAGCAGCGTAGAAGGACAGGGCGCCACTGAAGCTTTCTTT.

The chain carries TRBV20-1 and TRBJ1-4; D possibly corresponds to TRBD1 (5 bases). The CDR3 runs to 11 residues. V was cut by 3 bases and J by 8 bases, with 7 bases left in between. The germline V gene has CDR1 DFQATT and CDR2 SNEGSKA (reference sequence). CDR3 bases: TGCAGTGCTAGGACAGAAGAAAAACTGTTTTTT. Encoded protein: CSARTEEKLFF.

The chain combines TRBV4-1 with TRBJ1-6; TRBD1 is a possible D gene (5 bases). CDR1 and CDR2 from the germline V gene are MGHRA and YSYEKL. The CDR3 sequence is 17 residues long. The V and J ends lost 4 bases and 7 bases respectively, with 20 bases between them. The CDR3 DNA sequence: TGCGCCAGCAGCCCCCTTTTGCGGGGACCCGCCAATTCACCCCTCCACTTT. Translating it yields CASSPLLRGPANSPLHF.

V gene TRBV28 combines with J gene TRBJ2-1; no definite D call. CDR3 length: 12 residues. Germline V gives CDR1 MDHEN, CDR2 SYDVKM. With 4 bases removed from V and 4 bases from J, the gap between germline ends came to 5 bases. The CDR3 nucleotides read TGTGCCAGCAGTTCTCTATACAATGAGCAGTTCTTC. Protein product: CASSSLYNEQFF.

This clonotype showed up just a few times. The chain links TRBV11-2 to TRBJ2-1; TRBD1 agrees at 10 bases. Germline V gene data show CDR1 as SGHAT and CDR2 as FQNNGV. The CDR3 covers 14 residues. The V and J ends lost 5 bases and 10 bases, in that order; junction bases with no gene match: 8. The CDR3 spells CASSGVGTGAEQFF. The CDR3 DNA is TGTGCCAGCAGCGGGGTGGGGACAGGGGCCGAGCAGTTCTTC.

The DNA for the CDR3 is TGTGCCAGCAGTGGGCATAGCGGGGCCTACAATGAGCAGTTCTTC. It translates to CASSGHSGAYNEQFF. The V gene is TRBV6-1, the J gene TRBJ2-1; TRBD2 matches at 8 bases. J lost 2 bases, V lost 4 bases, and 4 bases had no gene match. CDR1 is MNHNS, CDR2 SASEGT, per germline. This CDR3 is built from 15 residues.

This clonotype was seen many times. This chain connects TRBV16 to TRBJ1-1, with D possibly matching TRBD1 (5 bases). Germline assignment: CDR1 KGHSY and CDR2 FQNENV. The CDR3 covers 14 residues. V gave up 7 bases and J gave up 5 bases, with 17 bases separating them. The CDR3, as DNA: TGTGCCAGCATCAAATCGAGCGCAGGGACTGAAGCTTTCTTT. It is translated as CASIKSSAGTEAFF.

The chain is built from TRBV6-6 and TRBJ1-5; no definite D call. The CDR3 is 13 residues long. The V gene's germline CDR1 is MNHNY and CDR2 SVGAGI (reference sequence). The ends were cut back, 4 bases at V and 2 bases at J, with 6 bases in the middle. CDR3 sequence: CASSSRGNQPQHF. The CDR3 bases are TGTGCCAGCAGTTCGAGGGGCAATCAGCCCCAGCATTTT.

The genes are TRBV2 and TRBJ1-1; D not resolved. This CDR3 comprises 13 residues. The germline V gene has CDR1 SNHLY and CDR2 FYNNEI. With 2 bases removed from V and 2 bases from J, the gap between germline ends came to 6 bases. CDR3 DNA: TGTGCCAGCAGTGAATCGGGAAACACTGAAGCTTTCTTT. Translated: CASSESGNTEAFF.